A single sample gave rise to the 19 T cell receptor beta chains below, sequenced in a study of blood T cell repertoires in COVID-19. Sequenced by immunoSEQ multiplex PCR; TCRdb stores in-frame clones only, minus some. The data contain around 130,000 clones, 80% to 85% of them seen just once; the ten biggest clones take up over 15%. The source material was PBMCs or T cells enriched from blood (not recorded which). All receptors derive from a man aged 25 to 40 who had recovered from COVID-19.

V gene TRBV25-1 combines with J gene TRBJ1-1, with D perhaps matching TRBD1 (5 bases). The CDR3 covers 15 residues. Germline V CDR1 and CDR2: MGHDK, SYGVNS. Trimming left V 4 bases short and J 3 bases short, with 15 bases between. CDR3 loop: CASSVAGRQHTEAFF. CDR3 nucleotides: TGTGCCAGCAGTGTAGCGGGACGGCAGCACACTGAAGCTTTCTTT.

This clone was counted a single time. The rearrangement uses TRBV6-4 and TRBJ1-6; 7 bases align to TRBD1. The germline V gene has CDR1 MRHNA and CDR2 SNTAGT. J lost 6 bases, V lost 4 bases, and 3 bases had no gene match. The CDR3 consists of 14 residues. In DNA, the CDR3 is TGTGCCAGCAGTGCCGGGACAGTTAATTCACCCCTCCACTTT. Amino acids: CASSAGTVNSPLHF.

The chain employs TRBV20-1 and TRBJ2-3; 10 positions match TRBD2. This CDR3 region has 17 residues. Germline lookup yields CDR1 DFQATT and CDR2 SNEGSKA (reference sequence). Germline trimming cut 3 bases from V and 2 bases from J; bases unmatched to any gene: 11. The CDR3 spells CSASEALAGAHTDTQYF. The CDR3 DNA is TGCAGTGCTAGTGAGGCCCTAGCGGGGGCCCACACAGATACGCAGTATTTT.

V usage is TRBV28 and J usage is TRBJ1-5; the D gene is possibly TRBD1 (5 bases). The CDR3 totals 14 residues. Germline-derived CDR1 and CDR2 are MDHEN and SYDVKM. The V gene lost 3 bases and the J gene lost 1 base, with 7 bases spanning the gap. In nucleotides, the CDR3 is TGTGCCAGCAGTTTCGGGGGAAGCAATCAGCCCCAGCATTTT. Protein sequence: CASSFGGSNQPQHF.

The rearrangement uses TRBV24-1 and TRBJ2-3; TRBD2 agrees at 7 bases. CDR1 is KGHDR and CDR2 is SFDVKD in the germline V gene. The CDR3 extends over 13 amino acids. V trimming: 6 bases; J trimming: 8 bases; junction bases outside the gene matches: 7. The CDR3 nucleotides read TGTGCCACCAGTCCCGGTGGGGGGGGTACGCAGTATTTT. This translates into CATSPGGGGTQYF.

This clone was observed a few times. The V and J genes are TRBV7-9 and TRBJ1-1; 7 positions agree with TRBD1. The CDR3 runs 14 residues. Germline V lookup: CDR1 SEHNR, CDR2 FQNEAQ (reference sequence). Germline trimming cut 5 bases from V and 7 bases from J; bases unmatched to any gene: 10. The CDR3 here is CASSPDRASYEAFF. CDR3 nucleotide sequence: TGTGCCAGCAGCCCCGACAGGGCCAGTTATGAAGCTTTCTTT.

The chain employs TRBV6-5 and TRBJ2-1; D is possibly TRBD2 (5 bases). Trimming took 6 bases from V and 0 from J, leaving 12 bases between them. CDR1 and CDR2 from the germline V gene are MNHEY and SVGAGI. CDR3 length: 15 amino acids. The CDR3 DNA reads TGTGCCAGCAGCGCTATAAGCGGCTCCTACAATGAGCAGTTCTTC. Translated, it gives CASSAISGSYNEQFF.

The V call is TRBV28, the J call TRBJ2-7, with 11 nucleotides matching TRBD1. The CDR3 extends over 18 amino acids. CDR1 and CDR2 from the germline V gene are MDHEN and SYDVKM. Germline trimming cut 4 bases from V and 3 bases from J; bases unmatched to any gene: 14. The CDR3 loop reads CASSSPAKGTGGLYEQYF. CDR3 sequence (DNA): TGTGCCAGCAGTTCACCGGCCAAGGGGACAGGGGGACTCTACGAGCAGTACTTC.

This chain links TRBV5-1 with TRBJ2-7, with TRBD1 identical over 8 bases. The CDR3 runs 14 residues. The trim removed 3 bases at V and 6 bases at J, leaving 8 bases unmatched. CDR1 is SGHRS, CDR2 YFSETQ, per germline. The DNA for the CDR3 is TGCGCCAGCAGCTCCGGGACAGGTGAAGGCGAGCAGTACTTC. Translated, it gives CASSSGTGEGEQYF.

The chain carries TRBV10-3 and TRBJ1-5, with a tentative D call TRBD1 (5 bases). The germline CDR1 and CDR2 sequences are ENHRY and SYGVKD. The V gene lost 3 bases and the J gene lost 4 bases, with 13 bases spanning the gap. This CDR3 is built from 15 residues. The CDR3 protein is CAISEGGEANQPQHF. The CDR3 DNA is TGTGCCATCAGTGAAGGAGGGGAAGCGAATCAGCCCCAGCATTTT.

V and J are TRBV29-1 and TRBJ2-1; the match to TRBD2 covers 7 bases. The CDR3 runs to 12 residues. CDR1 is SQVTM, CDR2 ANQGSEA, per germline. J gave up 4 bases and V 7 bases, and 4 bases lay outside the gene matches. DNA of the CDR3: TGCAGCGAACGGGACTATTACAATGAGCAGTTCTTC. Protein: CSERDYYNEQFF.

This chain uses TRBV13 with TRBJ2-7, with D tentatively TRBD2 (6 bases). The CDR3 has 14 residues. V lost 2 bases and J 4 bases, leaving 12 bases between the germline ends. Germline CDR1 and CDR2: PRHDT and FYEKMQ (reference sequence). CDR3: CASSLRGDTYEQYF. The CDR3 bases are TGTGCCAGCAGCTTACGCGGGGATACATACGAGCAGTACTTC.

The genes are TRBV3-1 (or the pseudogene TRBV3-2) and TRBJ2-3, with 9 bases lining up with TRBD1. J gave up 3 bases and V 2 bases, and 6 bases lay outside the gene matches. Germline V CDR1 and CDR2: LGHDT, YNNKEL (reference sequence). The length of the CDR3 is 16 residues. The CDR3: CASSQSGTGSTDTQYF. The CDR3 DNA reads TGTGCCAGCAGCCAATCTGGGACAGGGAGTACAGATACGCAGTATTTT.

The chain combines TRBV4-2 with TRBJ2-1, with TRBD2 matching over 10 bases. The germline gives CDR1 LGHNA, CDR2 YNFKEQ. The CDR3 has 17 amino acids. After removal of 1 base from V and 5 bases from J, the junction contained 8 bases not matched to a gene. CDR3 in DNA: TGTGCCAGCAGCCAAGGACCGGGACTAGCGCAAGACAATGAGCAGTTCTTC. Translation: CASSQGPGLAQDNEQFF.

This clone was seen only once. CDR3 loop: CASNPGTGMTPLHF. The DNA for the CDR3 is TGTGCCAGCAACCCCGGGACAGGGATGACACCCCTCCACTTT. This chain connects TRBV2 to TRBJ1-6, with 9 nucleotides matching TRBD1. The germline gives CDR1 SNHLY, CDR2 FYNNEI. The CDR3 consists of 14 residues. V was pared by 7 bases and J by 11 bases, with 9 bases of the junction left unmatched.

V is TRBV11-2 and J is TRBJ2-2; D is possibly TRBD1 (5 bases). Germline assignment: CDR1 SGHAT and CDR2 FQNNGV. CDR3 size: 16 residues. Trimming stripped 5 bases from V and 1 base from J, with 14 bases between. CDR3 sequence: CASSLGPLRNTGELFF. CDR3 in DNA: TGTGCCAGCAGCCTGGGGCCACTCCGGAACACCGGGGAGCTGTTTTTT.

The V gene is TRBV7-8, the J gene TRBJ2-7; D is possibly TRBD1 (5 bases). V was trimmed by 2 bases and J by 1 base, leaving 9 bases between them. This CDR3 contains 14 residues. Germline V CDR1 and CDR2: SGHVS, FQNEAQ. The CDR3 bases are TGTGCCAGCAGCTTATTTGACAGTTCCTACGAGCAGTACGTC. Amino acids: CASSLFDSSYEQYV.

This sequence joins TRBV2 and TRBJ1-5; 12 positions agree with TRBD1. The CDR3 runs to 15 residues. With 8 bases clipped from V and 5 bases from J, the junction kept 7 bases outside the gene matches. CDR1 SNHLY and CDR2 FYNNEI come from the germline V gene. CDR3 protein: CASRDRGREDQPQHF. The CDR3 nucleotides read TGTGCCAGCCGGGACAGGGGGCGGGAAGATCAGCCCCAGCATTTT. The full variable domain, rest sourced from reference TRBV2 and TRBJ1-5, is EPEVTQTPSHQVTQMGQEVILRCVPISNHLYFYWYRQILGQKVEFLVSFYNNEISEKSEIFDDQFSVERPDGSNFTLKIRSTKLEDSAMYFCASRDRGREDQPQHFGDGTRLSIL.

The chain joins TRBV14 to TRBJ1-6, with 8 bases lining up with TRBD1. There are 16 residues in the CDR3. CDR1 and CDR2 (germline): SGHDN, FVKESK. V was clipped by 1 base and J by 7 bases; unmatched bases: 6. CDR3 bases: TGTGCCAGCAGCCAAGCAGGGGGCGCGGAGAATTCACCCCTCCACTTT. This codes for CASSQAGGAENSPLHF.